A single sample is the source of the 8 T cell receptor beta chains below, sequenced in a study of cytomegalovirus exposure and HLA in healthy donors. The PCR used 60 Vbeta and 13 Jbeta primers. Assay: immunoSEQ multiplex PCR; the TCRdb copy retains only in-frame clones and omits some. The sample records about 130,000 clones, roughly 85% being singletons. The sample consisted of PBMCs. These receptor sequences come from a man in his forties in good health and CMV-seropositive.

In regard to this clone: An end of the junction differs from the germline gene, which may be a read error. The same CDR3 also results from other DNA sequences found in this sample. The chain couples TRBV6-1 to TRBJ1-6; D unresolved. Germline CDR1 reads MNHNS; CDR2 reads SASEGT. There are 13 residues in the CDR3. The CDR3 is CASSEAEVSPLHF. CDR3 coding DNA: TGTGCCAGCAGTGAAGCAGAGGTTTCACCCCTGCACTTT.

CDR3 in DNA: TGTGCCAGTAGTATCAGTAACTATGGCTACACCTTC. Translated: CASSISNYGYTF. The chain combines TRBV19 with TRBJ1-2; no clear D gene. This CDR3 is built from 12 residues. Germline loops: CDR1 LNHDA, CDR2 SQIVND (reference sequence). V was shortened by 3 bases and J by 1 base, with 3 bases between the two germline ends.

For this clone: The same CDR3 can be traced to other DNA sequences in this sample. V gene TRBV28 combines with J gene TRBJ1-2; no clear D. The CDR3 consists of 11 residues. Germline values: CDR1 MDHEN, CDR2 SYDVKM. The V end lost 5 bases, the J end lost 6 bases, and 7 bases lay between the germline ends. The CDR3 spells CASSLRDGYTF. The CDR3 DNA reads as TGTGCCAGCAGTCTGAGGGATGGCTACACCTTC.

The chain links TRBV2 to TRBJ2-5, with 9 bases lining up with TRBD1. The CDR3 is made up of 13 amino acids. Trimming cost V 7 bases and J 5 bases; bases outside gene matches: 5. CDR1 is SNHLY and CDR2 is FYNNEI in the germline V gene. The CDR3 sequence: CASTLDRGETQYF. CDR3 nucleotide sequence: TGTGCCAGCACCTTGGACAGGGGTGAGACCCAGTACTTC.

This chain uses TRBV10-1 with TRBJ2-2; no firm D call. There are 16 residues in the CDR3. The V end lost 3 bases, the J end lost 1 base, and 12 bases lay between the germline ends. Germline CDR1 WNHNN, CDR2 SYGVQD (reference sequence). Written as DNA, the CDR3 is TGCGCCAGCAGTGATCCAAACAGCCGGAACACCGGGGAGCTGTTTTTT. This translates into CASSDPNSRNTGELFF.

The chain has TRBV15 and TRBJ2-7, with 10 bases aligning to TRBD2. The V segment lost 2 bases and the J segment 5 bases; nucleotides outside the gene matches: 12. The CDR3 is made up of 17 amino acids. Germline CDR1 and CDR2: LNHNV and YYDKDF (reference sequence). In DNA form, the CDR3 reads TGTGCCACCAGCAGACAGCTTTCTAGCGGGAGTCCCCACGAGCAGTACTTC. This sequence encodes CATSRQLSSGSPHEQYF.

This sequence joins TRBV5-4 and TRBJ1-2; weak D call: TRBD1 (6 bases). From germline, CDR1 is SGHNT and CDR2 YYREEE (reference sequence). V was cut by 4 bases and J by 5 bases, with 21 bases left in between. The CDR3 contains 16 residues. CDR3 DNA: TGTGCCAGCAGCCTAAAAGGGGGACCTTTGGGATATGGCTACACCTTC. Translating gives CASSLKGGPLGYGYTF.

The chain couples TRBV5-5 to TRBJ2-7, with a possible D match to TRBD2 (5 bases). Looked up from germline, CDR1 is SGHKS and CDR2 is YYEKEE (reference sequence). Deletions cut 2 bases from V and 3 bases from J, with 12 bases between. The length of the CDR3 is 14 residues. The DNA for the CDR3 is TGTGCCAGCAGCTTATCAGCGGAGCACTACGAGCAGTACTTC. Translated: CASSLSAEHYEQYF.